A single sample is the source of the 2 T cell receptor beta chains below, sequenced in a study of shared clonotypes between healthy human individuals. The assay was immunoSEQ multiplex PCR, and TCRdb's table has in-frame clones only and misses some. This sample carries some 680,000 clones, 73% of them seen once, and the ten largest clones take under 2%. Sequenced: memory CD4+ T cells sorted from blood. As to subset: CD45RA-negative fraction. Receptor source: a woman aged 25 to 39 in good health.

A note on this clone: At the DNA level, this CDR3 is encoded by other sequences in the same sample as well. The rearrangement uses TRBV27 and TRBJ2-3; possibly TRBD2 for D (6 bases). This CDR3 spans 12 amino acids. The germline gives CDR1 MNHEY, CDR2 SMNVEV (reference sequence). Trimming cost V 3 bases and J 8 bases, with 9 bases left between them. CDR3: CASSFEGGTQYF. For the CDR3, the DNA is TGTGCCAGCAGTTTCGAGGGAGGTACGCAGTATTTT.

The rearrangement joins TRBV14 to TRBJ1-1; D call uncertain. This CDR3 region has 14 residues. V gave up 4 bases and J gave up 5 bases, with 14 bases separating them. The V gene's germline CDR1 is SGHDN and CDR2 FVKESK. Here the CDR3 reads CASSPRISGTEAFF. In DNA, the CDR3 is TGTGCCAGCAGCCCCAGAATCTCGGGGACTGAAGCTTTCTTT.